Described below is a single TCR beta chain sequence and its context. How the authors handled the data: Amplifying reference gene primers gave estimates of nucleated cell counts. Profiled with immunoSEQ multiplex PCR; TCRdb holds only in-frame clones, not every one. V, J and clone size reflect that table, while D and trimming were determined from the DNA. This table has 200,000 to 250,000 clones, 83% appearing once. This CDR3 spans 15 amino acids. This sample was included in a study of blood T cell repertoires in COVID-19. Study-wide background: T cells, B-cell-depleted T cells, or PBMCs provided the cDNA or gDNA that served as material.

Source material: PBMCs or T cells enriched from blood (not recorded which). The sequence was collected from a woman between 40 and 50 years old who had been exposed to COVID-19. This chain links TRBV21-1 with TRBJ1-6. TRBV21-1 is tagged as a pseudogene. For the CDR3, the DNA is TGTGCCAGCAGCGAAAACCGGGATGATAATTCACCCCTCCACTTT. It encodes CASSENRDDNSPLHF.